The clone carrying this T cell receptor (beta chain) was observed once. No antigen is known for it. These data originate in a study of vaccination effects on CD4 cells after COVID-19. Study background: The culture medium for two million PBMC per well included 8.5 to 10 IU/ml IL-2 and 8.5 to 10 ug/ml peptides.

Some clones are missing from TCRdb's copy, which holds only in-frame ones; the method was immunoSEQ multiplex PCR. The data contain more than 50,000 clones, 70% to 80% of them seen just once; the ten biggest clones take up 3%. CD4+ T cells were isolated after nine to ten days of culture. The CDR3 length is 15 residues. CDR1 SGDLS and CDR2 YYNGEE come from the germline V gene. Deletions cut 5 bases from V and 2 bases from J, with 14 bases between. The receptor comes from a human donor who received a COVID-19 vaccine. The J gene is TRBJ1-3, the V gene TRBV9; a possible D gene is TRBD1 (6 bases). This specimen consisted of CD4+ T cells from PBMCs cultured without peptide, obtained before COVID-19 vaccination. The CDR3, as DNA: TGTGCCAGCAGGCAGGAGGGGGGGCCTGGAAACACCATATATTTT. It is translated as CASRQEGGPGNTIYF.